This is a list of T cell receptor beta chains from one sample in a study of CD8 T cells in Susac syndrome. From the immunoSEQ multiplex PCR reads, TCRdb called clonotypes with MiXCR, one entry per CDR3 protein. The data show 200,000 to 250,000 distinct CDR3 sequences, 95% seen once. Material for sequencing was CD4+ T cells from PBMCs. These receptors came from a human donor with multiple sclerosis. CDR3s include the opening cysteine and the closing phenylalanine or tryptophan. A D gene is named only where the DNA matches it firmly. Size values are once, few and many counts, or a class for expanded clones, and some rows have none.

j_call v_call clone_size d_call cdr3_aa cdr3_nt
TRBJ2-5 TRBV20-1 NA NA CSAGTRQETQYF TGCAGTGCTGGGACAAGACAAGAGACCCAGTACTTC
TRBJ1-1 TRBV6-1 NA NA CASSDRVAEAFF TGTGCCAGCAGTGACAGGGTGGCTGAAGCTTTCTTT
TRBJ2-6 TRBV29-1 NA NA CSVGPANVLTF TGCAGCGTTGGGCCCGCCAACGTCCTGACTTTC
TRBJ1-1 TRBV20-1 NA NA CSARDPRVGTEAFF TGCAGTGCTAGAGATCCCAGGGTGGGCACTGAAGCTTTCTTT
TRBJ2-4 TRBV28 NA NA CASSLLDNGIQYF TGTGCCAGCAGTTTATTGGACAACGGCATTCAGTACTTC
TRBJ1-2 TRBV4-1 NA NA CASSQVPGHPFEFGYTF TGCGCCAGCAGCCAAGTCCCGGGACATCCTTTCGAGTTTGGCTACACCTTC
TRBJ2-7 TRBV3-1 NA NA CASSQGGEEQYF TGTGCCAGCAGCCAAGGCGGGGAGGAGCAGTACTTC
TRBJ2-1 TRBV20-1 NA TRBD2 CSAYPAGLVIDEQFF TGCAGTGCCTATCCCGCGGGACTAGTTATTGATGAGCAGTTCTTC
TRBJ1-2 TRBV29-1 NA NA CSVADSQTGYTF TGCAGCGTCGCGGACAGCCAGACGGGCTACACCTTC
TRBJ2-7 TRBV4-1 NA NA CASSQDDAGGGSSYEQYF TGCGCCAGCAGCCAAGACGACGCCGGGGGTGGAAGCTCCTACGAGCAGTACTTC
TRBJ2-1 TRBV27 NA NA CASSHWIAGSSYNEQFF TGTGCCAGCAGTCACTGGATAGCAGGGAGCTCCTACAATGAGCAGTTCTTC
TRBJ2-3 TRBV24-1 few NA CATAGSTDTQYF TGTGCCACCGCCGGGAGCACAGATACGCAGTATTTT
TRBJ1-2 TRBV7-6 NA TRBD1 CASSPDRAAGYTF TGTGCCAGCAGTCCCGACAGGGCGGCTGGCTACACCTTC
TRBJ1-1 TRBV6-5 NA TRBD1 CASYRGPNTEAFF TGTGCCAGCTACAGGGGGCCGAACACTGAAGCTTTCTTT
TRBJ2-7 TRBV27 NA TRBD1 CASSFRRQGIYEQYF TGTGCCAGCAGTTTTCGACGACAGGGGATCTACGAGCAGTACTTC
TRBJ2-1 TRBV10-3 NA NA CAINRQADSSYNEQFF TGTGCCATCAACCGACAGGCAGATAGCTCCTACAATGAGCAGTTCTTC
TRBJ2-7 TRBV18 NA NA CASSPSLNRAADEQYF TGTGCCAGCTCACCCTCCCTGAACAGGGCAGCTGACGAGCAGTACTTC
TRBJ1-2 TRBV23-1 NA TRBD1 CASSHEDRGLRGGYTF TGCGCCAGCAGTCACGAGGACAGGGGATTACGTGGTGGCTACACCTTC
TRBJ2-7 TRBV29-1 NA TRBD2 CSVARTDPSWQGGLAGDEQYF TGCAGCGTTGCCCGAACTGACCCGTCGTGGCAGGGAGGACTAGCGGGAGACGAGCAGTACTTC
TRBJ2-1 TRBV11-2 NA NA CASSSASWSSYNEQFF TGTGCCAGCAGTAGTGCGAGTTGGAGCTCCTACAATGAGCAGTTCTTC
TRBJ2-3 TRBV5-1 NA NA CASSPSVGAQYF TGCGCCAGCAGCCCGTCAGTTGGTGCGCAGTATTTT
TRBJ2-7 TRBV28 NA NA CASSLGISPYYEQYF TGTGCCAGCAGTTTAGGCATTTCGCCCTACTACGAGCAGTACTTC
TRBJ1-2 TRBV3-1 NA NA CASSHNPGGYTF TGTGCCAGCAGCCACAACCCGGGAGGCTACACCTTC
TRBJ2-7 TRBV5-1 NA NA CASSSIQRTGGYEQYF TGCGCCAGCAGCTCCATACAGCGGACCGGGGGCTACGAGCAGTACTTC
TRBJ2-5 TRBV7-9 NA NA CASSRSLPRETQYF TGTGCCAGCAGCCGAAGTCTCCCCAGGGAGACCCAGTACTTC
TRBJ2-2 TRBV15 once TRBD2 CATRRGGNTGELFF TGTGCCACCAGGCGGGGGGGGAACACCGGGGAGCTGTTTTTT
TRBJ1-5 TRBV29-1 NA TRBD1 CSVGQGMEQPQHF TGCAGCGTTGGACAGGGTATGGAGCAGCCCCAGCATTTT
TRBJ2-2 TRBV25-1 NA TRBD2 CASSGLAGANTGELFF TGTGCCAGCAGTGGGCTAGCGGGTGCGAACACCGGGGAGCTGTTTTTT
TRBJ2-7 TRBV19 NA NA CASTPDGRLYEQYF TGTGCCAGTACCCCCGACGGACGTCTCTACGAGCAGTACTTC
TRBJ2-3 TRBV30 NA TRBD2 CAWRRTSGVGFSDTQYF TGTGCCTGGAGAAGGACTAGCGGGGTCGGCTTTTCAGATACGCAGTATTTT
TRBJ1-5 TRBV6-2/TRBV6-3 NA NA CASSYKGNQPQHF TGTGCCAGCAGTTACAAGGGGAATCAGCCCCAGCATTTT
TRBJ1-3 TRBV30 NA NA CAWSRGGVQTSGNTIYF TGTGCCTGGAGCCGTGGAGGGGTCCAAACCTCTGGAAACACCATATATTTT
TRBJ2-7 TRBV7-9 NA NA CASSLDGANYEQYF TGTGCCAGCAGCTTGGACGGGGCCAACTACGAGCAGTACTTC
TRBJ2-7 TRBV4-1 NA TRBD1 CASSPSWDRDNEQYF TGCGCCAGCAGCCCGAGCTGGGACAGGGATAACGAGCAGTACTTC
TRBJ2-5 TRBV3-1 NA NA CASSRDRAQTGETQYF TGTGCCAGCAGCCGTGACAGAGCCCAAACGGGAGAGACCCAGTACTTC
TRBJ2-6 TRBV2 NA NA CASSHPSGANVLTF TGTGCCAGCAGTCACCCGTCTGGGGCCAACGTCCTGACTTTC
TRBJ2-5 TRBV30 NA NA CAWGLGGFETQYF TGTGCCTGGGGCCTTGGGGGTTTCGAGACCCAGTACTTC
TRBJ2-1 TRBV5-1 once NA CASSFGLEQFF TGCGCCAGCAGCTTTGGGCTTGAGCAGTTCTTC
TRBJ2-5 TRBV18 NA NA CASSHPRDPETQYF TGTGCCAGCTCACACCCACGGGACCCGGAGACCCAGTACTTC
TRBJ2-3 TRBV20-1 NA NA CSATTDTQYF TGCAGTGCTACCACAGATACGCAGTATTTT
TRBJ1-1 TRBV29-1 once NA CSVQYRQGNTEAFF TGCAGCGTTCAATATCGGCAGGGGAACACTGAAGCTTTCTTT
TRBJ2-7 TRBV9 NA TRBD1 CASSVTGGSYEQYF TGTGCCAGCAGCGTGACAGGGGGCTCCTACGAGCAGTACTTC
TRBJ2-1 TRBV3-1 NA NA CASSPGLEMRQFF TGTGCCAGCAGCCCAGGACTGGAAATGAGACAGTTCTTC
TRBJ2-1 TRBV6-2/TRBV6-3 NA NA CATTNRVYNEQFF TGTGCCACCACCAACAGGGTTTACAATGAGCAGTTCTTC
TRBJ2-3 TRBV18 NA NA CASSPTGTDTQYF TGTGCCAGCTCACCAACGGGCACAGATACGCAGTATTTT
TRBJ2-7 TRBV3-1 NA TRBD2 CASSQDWTTSHGASGRAYEQYF TGTGCCAGCAGCCAAGATTGGACAACCTCCCACGGGGCTAGCGGGAGGGCCTACGAGCAGTACTTC
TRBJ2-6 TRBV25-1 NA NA CASNPSGANVLTF TGTGCCAGCAACCCCTCTGGGGCCAACGTCCTGACTTTC
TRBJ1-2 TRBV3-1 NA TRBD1 CASSQMGQFPVGYTF TGTGCCAGCAGCCAAATGGGACAGTTCCCCGTGGGCTACACCTTC
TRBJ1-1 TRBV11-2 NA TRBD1 CASSPRDRETEAFF TGTGCCAGCAGCCCGCGAGACAGGGAGACTGAAGCTTTCTTT
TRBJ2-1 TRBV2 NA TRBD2 CASSSGGAYNEQFF TGTGCCAGCAGCAGCGGGGGGGCTTACAATGAGCAGTTCTTC
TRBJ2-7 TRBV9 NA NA CASSARDSVGYEQYF TGTGCCAGCAGCGCTCGAGACAGCGTGGGCTACGAGCAGTACTTC
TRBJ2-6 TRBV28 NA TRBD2 CASTHRGAGANVLTF TGTGCCTCGACCCACCGGGGGGCTGGGGCCAACGTCCTGACTTTC
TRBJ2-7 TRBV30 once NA CAWSPLGREQYF TGTGCCTGGAGCCCCTTAGGCCGGGAGCAGTACTTC
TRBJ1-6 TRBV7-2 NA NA CASSPRMGGNSPLHF TGTGCCAGCAGCCCCCGAATGGGTGGGAATTCACCCCTCCACTTT
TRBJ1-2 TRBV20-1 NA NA CSASDTAVGGYTF TGCAGTGCTTCAGACACCGCCGTGGGGGGCTACACCTTC
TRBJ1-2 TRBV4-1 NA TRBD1 CASSQDPQGTYGYTF TGCGCCAGCAGCCAAGATCCACAGGGGACCTATGGCTACACCTTC
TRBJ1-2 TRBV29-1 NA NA CSVEEGGAYGYTF TGCAGCGTTGAAGAGGGGGGCGCCTATGGCTACACCTTC
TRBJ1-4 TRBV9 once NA CASSVDPDSRGEKLFF TGTGCCAGCAGCGTAGATCCCGACAGCCGTGGGGAAAAACTGTTTTTT